This T cell receptor beta chain was documented in a study of T cell responses to AZD1222 COVID-19 vaccine. Overall study findings and caveats: Among vaccine-associated CD4 TCRs, coverage spanned spike, with dominance at 160-218 and 743-854. Females made up more of the donors, who were largely white British, and clonal diversity may have come out too low.

Germline V gene lookup returns CDR1 MGHDK and CDR2 SYGVNS. After removal of 4 bases from V and 10 bases from J, the junction contained 7 bases not matched to a gene. This CDR3 has 14 residues. A note on this clone: Its cognate antigen is unknown.

TCRdb keeps only in-frame clones here, not all; method: immunoSEQ multiplex PCR. The repertoire holds roughly 79,000 clones, with 60% to 80% as singletons. The sequencing here drew on peripheral blood, taken on day 0 of AZD1222 vaccination. This clonotype originated in an adult in good health. V gene TRBV25-1 combines with J gene TRBJ1-6; TRBD1 matches 7 bases. CDR3: CASSGRGQPSPLHF. The CDR3 DNA follows: TGTGCCAGCAGTGGCCGGGGACAGCCGTCACCCCTCCACTTT.